This TCR beta chain originates from a study of cytomegalovirus exposure and HLA in healthy donors. Whole-study findings and limits: CMV serostatus was the only recorded immune exposure for donors. In a later analysis, TCR beta V- and J-gene trimming showed a link to a missense DCLRE1C variant. Later work found that TCR association rates differed between HLA loci; DRB1 had the most and HLA-C the fewest.

Amplification used 60 Vbeta primers and 13 Jbeta primers. Profiling relied on immunoSEQ multiplex PCR, and the TCRdb table lists in-frame clones only, not all of them. The data hold about 120,000 clones, with approximately 76% observed a single time. In the case of this clone: Its antigen is as yet unknown.

Between the trimmed V and J ends, which lost 1 base and 6 bases, there was a span of 7 bases. Per germline, CDR1 SEHNR and CDR2 FQNEAQ (reference sequence). This CDR3 contains 13 residues. The sample taken for sequencing was PBMCs. The receptor was derived from a man between 60 and 75 years old in good health and CMV-seropositive. The rearrangement links TRBV7-9 to TRBJ1-5, with unresolved D. For the CDR3, the DNA is TGTGCCAGCAGCTTAGGGTCGGGTCAGCCCCAGCATTTT. Its translation: CASSLGSGQPQHF.